Listed below are T cell receptor beta chains from one sample, sequenced in a study of cytomegalovirus exposure and HLA in healthy donors. The protocol was immunoSEQ multiplex PCR, while the TCRdb copy is restricted to in-frame clones and leaves out a portion. This sample has under 250,000 clones, with around four fifths found just once. The specimen sequenced was PBMCs. These receptor sequences come from a boy aged 2 to 10 in good health and CMV-seronegative. Each CDR3 is given with its conserved first and last residue. The order of the fields is CDR3 protein, CDR3 DNA, J gene, D gene, clone size, V gene. A D gene is named only where the DNA matches it firmly. Clone size is not always given. Where it is, it says once, few, many or a class for expanded clones.

cdr3_aa: CASSGLAESYEQYF
cdr3_nt: TGTGCCAGCTCGGGACTAGCGGAGTCCTACGAGCAGTACTTC
j_call: TRBJ2-7
d_call: TRBD2
clone_size: -
v_call: TRBV6-6

cdr3_aa: CAWSRSQGRDGGYTF
cdr3_nt: TGTGCCTGGAGTCGCTCTCAGGGGAGAGATGGTGGCTACACCTTC
j_call: TRBJ1-2
d_call: -
clone_size: -
v_call: TRBV30

cdr3_aa: CASSPGTGTYEQYF
cdr3_nt: TGTGCCAGCAGCCCCGGGACAGGGACCTACGAGCAGTACTTC
j_call: TRBJ2-7
d_call: TRBD1
clone_size: few
v_call: TRBV7-6

cdr3_aa: CASSSTSGRADYNEQFF
cdr3_nt: TGTGCCAGCAGTTCTACCTCTGGGAGGGCCGACTACAATGAGCAGTTCTTC
j_call: TRBJ2-1
d_call: TRBD2
clone_size: -
v_call: TRBV27

cdr3_aa: CASTRGRGGNQPQHF
cdr3_nt: TGTGCCAGCACCCGGGGGAGGGGTGGCAATCAGCCCCAGCATTTT
j_call: TRBJ1-5
d_call: -
clone_size: -
v_call: TRBV6-1

cdr3_aa: CASSAGTGVNYGYTF
cdr3_nt: TGTGCCAGCAGTGCCGGGACAGGGGTTAACTATGGCTACACCTTC
j_call: TRBJ1-2
d_call: TRBD1
clone_size: -
v_call: TRBV5-4

cdr3_aa: CSVEAASAPYEQYF
cdr3_nt: TGCAGCGTTGAAGCGGCTAGCGCGCCGTACGAGCAGTACTTC
j_call: TRBJ2-7
d_call: -
clone_size: -
v_call: TRBV29-1

cdr3_aa: CASSLSDRANPLNSPLHF
cdr3_nt: TGTGCCAGCAGTTTATCGGACAGGGCCAATCCCCTTAATTCACCCCTCCACTTT
j_call: TRBJ1-6
d_call: TRBD1
clone_size: -
v_call: TRBV27

cdr3_aa: CASSLRHSDYEQYF
cdr3_nt: TGCGCCAGCAGCTTGAGACACTCCGACTACGAGCAGTACTTC
j_call: TRBJ2-7
d_call: -
clone_size: few
v_call: TRBV5-1

cdr3_aa: CASSELQETFYYEQYF
cdr3_nt: TGTGCCAGCAGTGAACTACAGGAGACTTTTTACTACGAGCAGTACTTC
j_call: TRBJ2-7
d_call: -
clone_size: -
v_call: TRBV2

cdr3_aa: CASSIDDRGFTQPQHF
cdr3_nt: TGTGCCAGTAGTATAGATGATCGGGGGTTTACTCAGCCCCAGCATTTT
j_call: TRBJ1-5
d_call: -
clone_size: -
v_call: TRBV19

cdr3_aa: CASSVATSGRTGELFF
cdr3_nt: TGTGCCAGCAGCGTAGCTACTAGCGGGAGGACCGGGGAGCTGTTTTTT
j_call: TRBJ2-2
d_call: TRBD2
clone_size: -
v_call: TRBV9

cdr3_aa: CAVSGGSSYNEQFF
cdr3_nt: TGTGCCGTAAGCGGGGGAAGCTCCTACAATGAGCAGTTCTTC
j_call: TRBJ2-1
d_call: TRBD2
clone_size: -
v_call: TRBV2

cdr3_aa: CASSLASGTSYEQYF
cdr3_nt: TGTGCCAGCAGCTTAGCTAGCGGTACCTCCTACGAGCAGTACTTC
j_call: TRBJ2-7
d_call: TRBD2
clone_size: -
v_call: TRBV11-3

cdr3_aa: CASSTSGGPHEQYF
cdr3_nt: TGTGCCAGCAGTACTAGCGGGGGGCCACACGAGCAGTACTTC
j_call: TRBJ2-7
d_call: TRBD2
clone_size: -
v_call: TRBV6-6

cdr3_aa: CSVDGGLAGHEQYF
cdr3_nt: TGCAGCGTTGATGGCGGACTAGCGGGGCACGAGCAGTACTTC
j_call: TRBJ2-7
d_call: TRBD2
clone_size: -
v_call: TRBV29-1

cdr3_aa: CASSVPDRPWERTEAFF
cdr3_nt: TGTGCCAGCAGTGTCCCGGACAGGCCTTGGGAAAGAACTGAAGCTTTCTTT
j_call: TRBJ1-1
d_call: TRBD1
clone_size: -
v_call: TRBV6-4

cdr3_aa: CASSLEGTASSYGYTF
cdr3_nt: TGTGCCAGCAGCTTAGAAGGGACAGCCAGCTCCTATGGCTACACCTTC
j_call: TRBJ1-2
d_call: TRBD1
clone_size: -
v_call: TRBV11-2

cdr3_aa: CASSLGDRTAEQYF
cdr3_nt: TGCGCCAGCAGCTTGGGGGACAGAACAGCCGAGCAGTACTTC
j_call: TRBJ2-7
d_call: TRBD1
clone_size: -
v_call: TRBV5-1

cdr3_aa: CASSLELLGTGSYEQYF
cdr3_nt: TGCGCCAGCAGCTTGGAACTATTGGGGACAGGGTCCTACGAGCAGTACTTC
j_call: TRBJ2-7
d_call: TRBD1
clone_size: -
v_call: TRBV5-1

cdr3_aa: CASSILASETQYF
cdr3_nt: TGCGCCAGCAGTATTTTAGCTTCAGAGACCCAGTACTTC
j_call: TRBJ2-5
d_call: -
clone_size: -
v_call: TRBV4-1

cdr3_aa: CASSLQGQGSGNTIYF
cdr3_nt: TGTGCCAGCAGCCTACAGGGTCAAGGCTCTGGAAACACCATATATTTT
j_call: TRBJ1-3
d_call: -
clone_size: -
v_call: TRBV9

cdr3_aa: CATSSGTLNTGELFF
cdr3_nt: TGTGCCACCAGTTCCGGGACTCTGAACACCGGGGAGCTGTTTTTT
j_call: TRBJ2-2
d_call: -
clone_size: once
v_call: TRBV15

cdr3_aa: CAIRGSTGGPTGELFF
cdr3_nt: TGTGCCATCAGAGGAAGTACGGGAGGGCCAACCGGGGAGCTGTTTTTT
j_call: TRBJ2-2
d_call: TRBD2
clone_size: -
v_call: TRBV10-3

cdr3_aa: CASSTSGSNQPQHF
cdr3_nt: TGTGCCAGCAGCACTTCGGGGTCCAATCAGCCCCAGCATTTT
j_call: TRBJ1-5
d_call: -
clone_size: -
v_call: TRBV27

cdr3_aa: CATSRDRSGANEQFF
cdr3_nt: TGTGCCACCAGCAGAGATCGCTCTGGGGCCAATGAGCAGTTCTTC
j_call: TRBJ2-1
d_call: -
clone_size: -
v_call: TRBV15

cdr3_aa: CASSVSRGPGANVLTF
cdr3_nt: TGTGCCAGCAGCGTTAGCAGGGGACCTGGGGCCAACGTCCTGACTTTC
j_call: TRBJ2-6
d_call: -
clone_size: -
v_call: TRBV9

cdr3_aa: CASSPGTGFQETQYF
cdr3_nt: TGTGCCAGCAGCCCCGGGACAGGTTTTCAAGAGACCCAGTACTTC
j_call: TRBJ2-5
d_call: TRBD1
clone_size: -
v_call: TRBV7-9

cdr3_aa: CASSLDLGGSGTETQYF
cdr3_nt: TGCGCCAGCAGCTTGGACCTCGGGGGTAGCGGGACAGAGACCCAGTACTTC
j_call: TRBJ2-5
d_call: TRBD2
clone_size: -
v_call: TRBV5-1

cdr3_aa: CASSQGQGTDTQYF
cdr3_nt: TGCGCCAGCAGTCAAGGACAGGGCACAGATACGCAGTATTTT
j_call: TRBJ2-3
d_call: TRBD1
clone_size: -
v_call: TRBV10-1

cdr3_aa: CAWSGGYPTYNEQFF
cdr3_nt: TGTGCCTGGAGTGGAGGGTACCCGACCTACAATGAGCAGTTCTTC
j_call: TRBJ2-1
d_call: -
clone_size: -
v_call: TRBV30

cdr3_aa: CASVTGVQETQYF
cdr3_nt: TGTGCCAGCGTAACAGGGGTCCAAGAGACCCAGTACTTC
j_call: TRBJ2-5
d_call: TRBD1
clone_size: few
v_call: TRBV5-5

cdr3_aa: CASTFTGFTGELFF
cdr3_nt: TGTGCCAGTACCTTCACAGGCTTCACCGGGGAGCTGTTTTTT
j_call: TRBJ2-2
d_call: -
clone_size: -
v_call: TRBV19

cdr3_aa: CASSVSDTQYF
cdr3_nt: TGTGCCAGCAGTGTATCAGATACGCAGTATTTT
j_call: TRBJ2-3
d_call: -
clone_size: -
v_call: TRBV6-5

cdr3_aa: CASSLTSGRNTGELFF
cdr3_nt: TGTGCCAGCAGTTTGACTAGCGGGAGGAACACCGGGGAGCTGTTTTTT
j_call: TRBJ2-2
d_call: TRBD2
clone_size: few
v_call: TRBV2

cdr3_aa: CASEGARSNQPQHF
cdr3_nt: TGTGCCAGCGAAGGGGCACGTAGCAATCAGCCCCAGCATTTT
j_call: TRBJ1-5
d_call: -
clone_size: -
v_call: TRBV6-1

cdr3_aa: CASSPGLPSSPYEQYF
cdr3_nt: TGTGCCAGCAGCCCTGGACTTCCGTCATCTCCCTACGAGCAGTACTTC
j_call: TRBJ2-7
d_call: -
clone_size: -
v_call: TRBV7-9

cdr3_aa: CASGPGDFRSNQPQHF
cdr3_nt: TGTGCTAGTGGCCCGGGTGATTTTAGAAGCAATCAGCCCCAGCATTTT
j_call: TRBJ1-5
d_call: -
clone_size: -
v_call: TRBV12-5

cdr3_aa: CASSLQQGYSEQYF
cdr3_nt: TGTGCCAGCAGCTTACAACAGGGTTACTCCGAGCAGTACTTC
j_call: TRBJ2-7
d_call: -
clone_size: -
v_call: TRBV7-9

cdr3_aa: CAWSVLVGAGNTEAFF
cdr3_nt: TGTGCCTGGAGTGTACTGGTAGGGGCCGGGAACACTGAAGCTTTCTTT
j_call: TRBJ1-1
d_call: -
clone_size: -
v_call: TRBV30

cdr3_aa: CASSLGPYNEQFF
cdr3_nt: TGTGCCAGCAGCTTAGGGCCCTACAATGAGCAGTTCTTC
j_call: TRBJ2-1
d_call: -
clone_size: -
v_call: TRBV11-2

cdr3_aa: CASSSPRNTEAFF
cdr3_nt: TGTGCCAGCAGCTCACCGAGGAACACTGAAGCTTTCTTT
j_call: TRBJ1-1
d_call: -
clone_size: -
v_call: TRBV13

cdr3_aa: CASSLAQGAEAFF
cdr3_nt: TGTGCCAGCAGCTTAGCCCAGGGCGCTGAAGCTTTTTTT
j_call: TRBJ1-1
d_call: -
clone_size: once
v_call: TRBV11-3